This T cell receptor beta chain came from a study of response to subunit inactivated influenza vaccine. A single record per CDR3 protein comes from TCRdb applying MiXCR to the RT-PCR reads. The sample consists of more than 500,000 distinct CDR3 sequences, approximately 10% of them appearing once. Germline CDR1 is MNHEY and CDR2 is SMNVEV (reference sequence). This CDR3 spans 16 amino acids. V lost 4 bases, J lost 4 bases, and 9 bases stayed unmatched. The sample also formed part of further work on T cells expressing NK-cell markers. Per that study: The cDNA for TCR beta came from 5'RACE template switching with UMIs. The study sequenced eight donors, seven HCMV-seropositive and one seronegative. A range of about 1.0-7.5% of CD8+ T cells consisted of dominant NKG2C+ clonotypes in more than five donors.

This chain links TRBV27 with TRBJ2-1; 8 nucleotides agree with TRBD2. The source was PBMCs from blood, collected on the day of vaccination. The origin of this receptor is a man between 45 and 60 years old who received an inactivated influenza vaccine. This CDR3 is CASSSPKAGAYNEQFF. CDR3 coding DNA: TGTGCCAGCAGTTCCCCCAAAGCGGGAGCGTACAATGAGCAGTTCTTC.